These 31 T cell receptor beta chains were all obtained from the same sample, sequenced in a study of control samples from healthy donors and cancer patients. Using immunoSEQ multiplex PCR, the repertoire was profiled, and TCRdb retains in-frame clones only, with some absent. The sample lists 400,000 to 500,000 clones; around 90% were seen once. The sample taken for sequencing was PBMCs. Source of these receptors: a man between 35 and 55 years old with head and neck cancer.

The chain joins TRBV6-5 to TRBJ1-1; D may be TRBD1 (5 bases). Germline values: CDR1 MNHEY, CDR2 SVGAGI. This CDR3 is built from 15 residues. The ends were cut back, 8 bases at V and 3 bases at J, with 19 bases in the middle. The CDR3 coding sequence is TGTGCCAGCTGGGGCCGGGCAGGGAGATACACTGAAGCTTTCTTT. Translation: CASWGRAGRYTEAFF.

This chain uses TRBV5-1 with TRBJ2-1; perhaps TRBD2 as D (6 bases). Germline V gives CDR1 SGHRS, CDR2 YFSETQ. CDR3 length equals 15 residues. The V end was cut by 0 bases, the J end by 8 bases, with 15 bases between. CDR3 nucleotide sequence: TGCGCCAGCAGCTTGGGACGACTAGAGATGGATGAGCAGTTCTTC. Protein: CASSLGRLEMDEQFF.

The gene calls are TRBV12-5 and TRBJ2-1, with TRBD2 matching 7 bases. Germline lookup yields CDR1 LGHNT and CDR2 FRNRAP. This CDR3 contains 15 residues. V lost 6 bases, J lost 4 bases, and 9 bases stayed unmatched. The CDR3 loop reads CASGYSGPLYNEQFF. Here the CDR3 DNA reads TGTGCTAGTGGATATAGCGGGCCCCTTTACAATGAGCAGTTCTTC.

The chain has TRBV5-8 and TRBJ1-3; 9 bases map to TRBD1. CDR1 and CDR2 (germline): SGHTS, YDEGEE. CDR3 length: 16 amino acids. Trimming at V came to 5 bases and at J to 1 base, leaving 7 bases not matched to a gene. The CDR3 DNA reads as TGTGCCAGCAGTCGTCTTGGGACAGGGTCTGGAAACACCATATATTTT. It yields the protein CASSRLGTGSGNTIYF.

The V gene is TRBV7-2, the J gene TRBJ2-3; 10 bases fit TRBD1. J gave up 3 bases and V 5 bases, and 5 bases lay outside the gene matches. CDR3 length equals 15 residues. Germline CDR1 and CDR2: SGHTA and FQGNSA. CDR3 sequence: CASSQWDRGTDTQYF. The CDR3 DNA sequence: TGTGCCAGCAGCCAGTGGGACAGGGGTACAGATACGCAGTATTTT. The variable domain in full, completed from reference TRBV7-2 and TRBJ2-3, reads GAGVSQSPSNKVTEKGKDVELRCDPISGHTALYWYRQSLGQGLEFLIYFQGNSAPDKSGLPSDRFSAERTGGSVSTLTIQRTQQEDSAVYLCASSQWDRGTDTQYFGPGTRLTVL.

This clone was found a few times. The chain couples TRBV16 to TRBJ2-7; 8 bases fit TRBD1. CDR3 length: 17 residues. V shed 4 bases and J 1 base; nucleotides not matched to a gene: 12. Germline CDR1 is KGHSY and CDR2 is FQNENV. CDR3 DNA: TGTGCCAGCAGCCTTCCCCTTATCCGGGACAGGTCCTACGAGCAGTACTTC. It codes for CASSLPLIRDRSYEQYF.

This chain uses TRBV28 with TRBJ2-7; TRBD1 matches at 7 bases. The ends lost 3 bases at V and 3 bases at J; junction bases unmatched: 11. Germline CDR1 MDHEN, CDR2 SYDVKM. The CDR3 extends over 16 amino acids. The CDR3 bases are TGTGCCAGCAGTTTGGGACGGACAGGCGCTATCTACGAGCAGTACTTC. This sequence encodes CASSLGRTGAIYEQYF.

The chain couples TRBV19 to TRBJ1-2; D is perhaps TRBD1 (6 bases). V was cut by 10 bases and J by 7 bases, with 28 bases left in between. The CDR3 length is 16 residues. Germline V gene data show CDR1 as LNHDA and CDR2 as SQIVND (reference sequence). CDR3 loop: CATGDRTLQRGGGYTF. In DNA, the CDR3 is TGTGCCACCGGAGACAGGACATTACAAAGAGGGGGTGGCTACACCTTC.

The table lists this clone with a count of one. This chain links TRBV6-5 with TRBJ2-7; D not resolved. Germline loops: CDR1 MNHEY, CDR2 SVGAGI. V dropped 4 bases and J dropped 5 bases, with 18 bases sitting between them. The CDR3 sequence is 15 residues long. DNA of the CDR3: TGTGCCAGCAGTTCTCTACAGCCGGTGGCACACGAGCAGTACTTC. Its protein product is CASSSLQPVAHEQYF.

V usage is TRBV11-2 and J usage is TRBJ1-4; D possibly corresponds to TRBD1 (6 bases). The CDR3 contains 14 residues. The germline CDR1 and CDR2 sequences are SGHAT and FQNNGV. V was clipped by 4 bases and J by 8 bases, with 14 bases between them. The CDR3 nucleotides read TGTGCCAGCAGCTCCGAGGGACAAAAGGAAAAACTGTTTTTT. The encoded protein is CASSSEGQKEKLFF.

The chain links TRBV4-2 to TRBJ1-3; D remains unclear. The germline gives CDR1 LGHNA, CDR2 YNFKEQ. V was clipped by 4 bases and J by 4 bases, with 8 bases between them. The CDR3 has 13 residues. CDR3 sequence reads: CASSPSVGNTIYF. In DNA, the CDR3 is TGTGCCAGCAGCCCATCGGTGGGAAACACCATATATTTT.

The chain has TRBV2 and TRBJ2-7; D is undetermined. Germline CDR1 and CDR2: SNHLY and FYNNEI. V was cut by 8 bases and J by 2 bases, with 13 bases left in between. This CDR3 has 13 residues. The DNA for the CDR3 is TGTGCCAGCCGGGTGCTAGTCCCCTACGAGCAGTACTTC. Protein: CASRVLVPYEQYF.

This clone was recorded once. V gene TRBV7-9 combines with J gene TRBJ1-2; possibly TRBD1 for D (5 bases). This CDR3 has 16 residues. From germline, CDR1 is SEHNR and CDR2 FQNEAQ (reference sequence). The V end lost 1 base, the J end lost 7 bases, and 19 bases lay between the germline ends. CDR3 nucleotide sequence: TGTGCCAGCAGCTTAGTAATCCAGGGCCCCTCGGGTGGCTACACCTTC. Amino acid sequence: CASSLVIQGPSGGYTF.

Only one count was recorded for this clone. Other DNA sequences within the sample encode an identical CDR3. V and J are TRBV11-2 and TRBJ1-2; D remains ambiguous. Trimming removed 1 base at V and 2 bases at J, with 5 bases between. The CDR3 loop spans 13 amino acids. Germline V lookup: CDR1 SGHAT, CDR2 FQNNGV. This CDR3 is CASSLAGNYGYTF. The DNA for the CDR3 is TGTGCCAGCAGCTTAGCGGGAAACTATGGCTACACCTTC.

The chain joins TRBV7-9 to TRBJ1-2; D is perhaps TRBD1 (5 bases). V lost 3 bases to trimming and J lost 7 bases, with 12 bases between them. This CDR3 comprises 13 residues. Germline V gene lookup returns CDR1 SEHNR and CDR2 FQNEAQ (reference sequence). The CDR3 here is CASSLEGPSGYTF. The CDR3 DNA reads as TGTGCCAGCAGCTTGGAGGGGCCCAGTGGCTACACCTTC.

This clone was observed at least ten times. The rearrangement links TRBV5-5 to TRBJ1-1; D possibly corresponds to TRBD1 (5 bases). The CDR3 sequence is 15 residues long. The V end lost 0 bases, the J end lost 11 bases, and 20 bases lay between the germline ends. Per germline, CDR1 SGHKS and CDR2 YYEKEE (reference sequence). This CDR3 is CASSLAPSRGSSAFF. As DNA, the CDR3 is TGTGCCAGCAGCTTGGCGCCGAGTAGGGGCTCATCGGCTTTCTTT.

This chain joins TRBV11-3 and TRBJ2-2, with TRBD1 matching over 7 bases. The CDR3 is made up of 14 amino acids. V shed 3 bases and J 5 bases; nucleotides not matched to a gene: 3. Germline assignment: CDR1 SGHNT and CDR2 YENEEA. CDR3 sequence: CASSFGTVTGELFF. The CDR3 nucleotides read TGTGCCAGCAGCTTCGGGACAGTGACCGGGGAGCTGTTTTTT.

The chain uses TRBV30 and TRBJ1-5, with TRBD1 as a possible D gene (5 bases). The CDR3 runs 13 residues. V lost 1 base and J lost 2, with 6 bases in between. Per the germline V gene, CDR1 is GTSNPN and CDR2 is SVGIG (reference sequence). The DNA for the CDR3 is TGTGCCTGGAGTGAGACAGGCAATCAGCCCCAGCATTTT. Its translation is CAWSETGNQPQHF.

The V gene is TRBV9, the J gene TRBJ2-7, with 10 nucleotides matching TRBD2. Germline lookup yields CDR1 SGDLS and CDR2 YYNGEE. J gave up 3 bases and V 4 bases, and 7 bases lay outside the gene matches. This CDR3 comprises 15 residues. The CDR3 loop reads CASSITSGMIYEQYF. CDR3 in DNA: TGTGCCAGCAGCATTACTAGCGGGATGATCTACGAGCAGTACTTC.

This clone showed up just once. The CDR3 protein is CASSPRNTEAFF. CDR3 DNA sequence: TGTGCCAGCAGCCCCAGGAACACTGAAGCTTTCTTT. The chain employs TRBV5-5 and TRBJ1-1; no clear D. This CDR3 comprises 12 residues. Trimming removed 4 bases at V and 1 base at J, with 5 bases between. Germline lookup yields CDR1 SGHKS and CDR2 YYEKEE (reference sequence).

The chain is built from TRBV6-2 or TRBV6-3 and TRBJ1-2, with unresolved D. V lost 5 bases and J 5 bases, leaving 6 bases between the germline ends. CDR3 length equals 11 residues. Germline lookup yields CDR1 MNHEY and CDR2 SVGEGT. The CDR3 sequence is CASSANYGYTF. The CDR3 nucleotides are TGTGCCAGCAGTGCAAATTATGGCTACACCTTC.

The chain joins TRBV4-2 to TRBJ1-4; tentative D call: TRBD1 (5 bases). The length of the CDR3 is 14 residues. V was clipped by 0 bases and J by 11 bases, with 13 bases between them. The germline V gene encodes CDR1 LGHNA and CDR2 YNFKEQ. CDR3 loop: CASSQDEQGGKLFF. The CDR3 DNA follows: TGTGCCAGCAGCCAAGATGAGCAGGGAGGGAAACTGTTTTTT.

The V and J genes are TRBV28 and TRBJ1-6; D ambiguous. Germline lookup yields CDR1 MDHEN and CDR2 SYDVKM. V lost 3 bases and J lost 5, with 8 bases in between. CDR3 size: 14 residues. Here the CDR3 reads CASSFVRDNSPLHF. CDR3 DNA sequence: TGTGCCAGCAGTTTCGTCCGAGATAATTCACCCCTCCACTTT.

The rearrangement joins TRBV5-5 to TRBJ1-5; unclear D gene. The CDR3 loop spans 15 amino acids. V lost 2 bases to trimming and J lost 3 bases, with 12 bases between them. Germline CDR1 reads SGHKS; CDR2 reads YYEKEE (reference sequence). The CDR3 nucleotides read TGTGCCAGCAGCTTCAACGGGCCTACCAATCAGCCCCAGCATTTT. It is translated as CASSFNGPTNQPQHF.

V is TRBV25-1 and J is TRBJ2-2; a weak D match, TRBD2 (6 bases). Per germline, CDR1 MGHDK and CDR2 SYGVNS. CDR3 length equals 16 residues. The V and J ends lost 7 bases and 2 bases respectively, with 17 bases between them. The CDR3 is CASKGPGLLNTGELFF. CDR3 nucleotide sequence: TGTGCCAGCAAGGGCCCGGGACTCCTTAACACCGGGGAGCTGTTTTTT.

This clone was counted a single time. V is TRBV6-5 and J is TRBJ2-3; maybe TRBD2 (5 bases). Trimming removed 0 bases from V and 5 bases from J, with 12 bases in between. This CDR3 is built from 15 residues. In germline, CDR1 is MNHEY, CDR2 SVGAGI. DNA of the CDR3: TGTGCCAGCAGTTACTCGACGACTATACGAGATACGCAGTATTTT. Amino acid sequence: CASSYSTTIRDTQYF.

The chain recombines TRBV21-1 with TRBJ2-2; the table's D call, TRBD1, was not checked against the DNA. TRBV21-1 is a known pseudogene. This CDR3 comprises 17 residues. DNA for the CDR3: TGTGCCAGCAGCCGACACGGGACAGGGACAGACACCGGGGAGCTGTTTTTT. Translating it yields CASSRHGTGTDTGELFF.

V gene TRBV21-1 combines with J gene TRBJ2-1; the table's D gene call, TRBD1, was not cross checked with the DNA. TRBV21-1 is tagged as a pseudogene. The CDR3 is 15 amino acids. Here the CDR3 DNA reads TGTGCCAGCAGTGGACAGGGAGGGGGATACAATGAGCAGTTCTTC. Amino acid sequence: CASSGQGGGYNEQFF.

V and J are TRBV7-2 and TRBJ1-2; D is undetermined. Germline CDR1 and CDR2: SGHTA and FQGNSA. The CDR3 contains 14 residues. Trimming cost V 5 bases and J 4 bases, with 14 bases left between them. CDR3 amino acids: CASSPEPGLYGYTF. The CDR3 DNA reads TGTGCCAGCAGCCCAGAACCGGGCCTCTATGGCTACACCTTC. Combining the CDR3 with reference TRBV7-2 and TRBJ1-2 gives the whole variable domain GAGVSQSPSNKVTEKGKDVELRCDPISGHTALYWYRQSLGQGLEFLIYFQGNSAPDKSGLPSDRFSAERTGGSVSTLTIQRTQQEDSAVYLCASSPEPGLYGYTFGSGTRLTVV.

CDR3 in DNA: TGTGCCAGCAGGATTGACAGTCCAAATGGCTACACCTTC. Amino acid sequence: CASRIDSPNGYTF. The genes are TRBV6-5 and TRBJ1-2, with D maybe TRBD1 (5 bases). Deletions cut 6 bases from V and 6 bases from J, with 14 bases between. The CDR3 length is 13 residues. CDR1 and CDR2 from the germline V gene are MNHEY and SVGAGI.

The chain carries TRBV15 and TRBJ2-7, with D unresolved. V lost 0 bases and J lost 2, with 11 bases in between. Germline CDR1 LNHNV, CDR2 YYDKDF (reference sequence). The CDR3 extends over 15 amino acids. For the CDR3, the DNA is TGTGCCACCAGCAGAGATTTCGGCAGTACCTACGAGCAGTACTTC. Protein: CATSRDFGSTYEQYF.